One sample yielded the 12 T cell receptor beta chains listed below, sequenced in a study of T cells in Graves' hyperthyroidism and ophthalmopathy. RNA transcripts served as the template for amplifying TCR beta CDR3 regions. Using the HTBI primer set, a first-round RT-PCR was run on the TCR CDR3. TCRdb recomputed calls from the multiplex PCR reads with MiXCR, one row per CDR3 protein. This repertoire shows roughly 550,000 distinct CDR3 sequences, 15% to 20% found once; its top ten account for approximately 30%. Sequencing was performed on blood. The receptors shown here come from a woman aged 30 to 39 with Graves' ophthalmopathy.

This clonotype has a count of ten or more. The chain carries TRBV7-3 and TRBJ2-1; D unclear. Trimming shortened V by 0 bases and J by 6 bases, and 6 bases separated the two germline ends. Looked up from germline, CDR1 is SGHTA and CDR2 is FQGTGA. CDR3 length: 13 residues. The DNA of the CDR3 is TGTGCCAGCAGCTTAACGAGTAGCAATGAGCAGTTCTTC. Translation: CASSLTSSNEQFF.

For the CDR3, the DNA is TGTGCCAGCAGCTTAGGCATATACTCCTACGAGCAGTACTTC. Translated, it gives CASSLGIYSYEQYF. The chain uses TRBV11-1 and TRBJ2-7; D call uncertain. Germline CDR1 SGHAT, CDR2 FQDESV (reference sequence). The V end was cut by 1 base, the J end by 0 bases, with 7 bases between. There are 14 residues in the CDR3.

V is TRBV27 and J is TRBJ2-3, with D possibly matching TRBD1 (6 bases). The germline V gene has CDR1 MNHEY and CDR2 SMNVEV (reference sequence). The CDR3 is 13 amino acids. Trimming removed 5 bases at V and 2 bases at J, with 8 bases between. CDR3 protein: CASSGQSTDTQYF. The DNA of the CDR3 is TGTGCCAGCAGTGGACAGTCCACAGATACGCAGTATTTT.

In its sample, this clonotype was seen a few times. The chain joins TRBV6-2 or TRBV6-3 to TRBJ2-7; D is possibly TRBD2 (5 bases). CDR3 length: 16 residues. Trimming left V 2 bases short and J 2 bases short, with 16 bases between. Germline V gene lookup returns CDR1 MNHEY and CDR2 SVGEGT. For the CDR3, the DNA is TGTGCCAGCAGTTACCCGGGAATCGGATCAACCTACGAGCAGTACTTC. Its protein is CASSYPGIGSTYEQYF.

Many counts were recorded for this clonotype. The chain joins TRBV7-2 to TRBJ2-7, with D maybe TRBD2 (6 bases). The CDR3 sequence is 13 residues long. Germline CDR1 and CDR2: SGHTA and FQGNSA. V was shortened by 1 base and J by 7 bases, with 11 bases between the two germline ends. The CDR3 bases are TGTGCCAGCAGCTTAGTCTGGGCGGGGGAGCAGTACTTC. This sequence encodes CASSLVWAGEQYF. Together with reference TRBV7-2 and TRBJ2-7, the CDR3 gives the full variable domain: GAGVSQSPSNKVTEKGKDVELRCDPISGHTALYWYRQSLGQGLEFLIYFQGNSAPDKSGLPSDRFSAERTGGSVSTLTIQRTQQEDSAVYLCASSLVWAGEQYFGPGTRLTVT.

This clonotype was seen a handful of times. At one end the junction does not follow the germline gene, possibly because of a read error. The chain recombines TRBV13 with TRBJ2-1, with D unresolved. Germline lookup yields CDR1 PRHDT and CDR2 FYEKMQ (reference sequence). CDR3 length: 13 amino acids. The CDR3 sequence is CAGSLRTTNEQFF. Written as DNA, the CDR3 is TGTGCCGGCAGCTTAAGAACGACCAATGAGCAGTTCTTC.

Written as DNA, the CDR3 is TGTGCCACCAGTGACCCGAGGGACCCCCCCACAGATACGCAGTATTTT. This codes for CATSDPRDPPTDTQYF. The J gene is TRBJ2-3, the V gene TRBV24-1; D may correspond to TRBD1 or TRBD2 (5 bases each). From germline, CDR1 is KGHDR and CDR2 SFDVKD. The CDR3 loop spans 16 amino acids. Trimming took off 4 bases at V and 2 bases at J, with 15 bases between the two ends.

This sequence joins TRBV5-1 and TRBJ2-1, with TRBD2 matching 16 bases. CDR3 length: 16 residues. Germline lookup yields CDR1 SGHRS and CDR2 YFSETQ. After removal of 3 bases from V and 10 bases from J, the junction contained 7 bases not matched to a gene. The DNA for the CDR3 is TGCGCCAGCAGCTCGGGACTAGCGGGAGGGCCTCGAGAGCAGTTCTTC. Protein: CASSSGLAGGPREQFF. The complete variable domain, with remaining parts taken from reference TRBV5-1 and TRBJ2-1, reads KAGVTQTPRYLIKTRGQQVTLSCSPISGHRSVSWYQQTPGQGLQFLFEYFSETQRNKGNFPGRFSGRQFSNSRSEMNVSTLELGDSALYLCASSSGLAGGPREQFFGPGTRLTVL.

This clonotype was seen repeatedly, ten times or more. The chain couples TRBV19 to TRBJ1-5, with 7 bases matching TRBD1. This CDR3 is 17 amino acids long. After removal of 5 bases from V and 2 bases from J, the junction contained 12 bases not matched to a gene. Germline CDR1 and CDR2: LNHDA and SQIVND (reference sequence). CDR3 coding DNA: TGTGCCAGTAGTTTAACAGGGGCGCTGTACGGCAATCAGCCCCAGCATTTT. As protein: CASSLTGALYGNQPQHF.

The genes are TRBV27 and TRBJ2-1; TRBD2 matches 9 bases. The V gene end was trimmed by 7 bases and the J gene end by 2 bases; junction bases not matched to a gene: 6. CDR3 length: 15 amino acids. CDR1 is MNHEY and CDR2 is SMNVEV in the germline V gene (reference sequence). Here the CDR3 DNA reads TGTGCCAGCACCATTAGCGGGAGTCCCTACAATGAGCAGTTCTTC. Translated, it gives CASTISGSPYNEQFF.

This clonotype was observed a few times. The J gene is TRBJ2-1, the V gene TRBV11-2, with D perhaps matching TRBD2 (5 bases). This CDR3 region has 12 residues. Germline V CDR1 and CDR2: SGHAT, FQNNGV. Trimming stripped 4 bases from V and 10 bases from J, with 11 bases between. CDR3 in DNA: TGTGCCAGCAGCTCCTTTCCGGGAGAGCAGTTCTTC. Amino acids: CASSSFPGEQFF.

The chain links TRBV29-1 to TRBJ2-1; 12 bases map to TRBD2. Germline V CDR1 and CDR2: SQVTM, ANQGSEA. V dropped 6 bases and J dropped 8; count of bases not matched to a gene: 8. The CDR3 has 14 amino acids. The CDR3 reads CSVETSGSVYEQFF. CDR3 coding DNA: TGCAGCGTCGAGACTAGCGGGAGTGTCTATGAGCAGTTCTTC.